Following are 31 T cell receptor beta chains from one sample sequenced in a study of blood T cell repertoires in COVID-19. Produced via immunoSEQ multiplex PCR; TCRdb's table is partial and in-frame only. The table includes a few hundred thousand clones, about 89% detected once. The sequencing input was peripheral blood. These receptors were taken from a woman in her 50s who had recovered from COVID-19.

J is TRBJ1-2 and V is TRBV27; D might be TRBD1 (6 bases). Trimming removed 10 bases at V and 8 bases at J, with 14 bases between. CDR3 length: 11 residues. CDR1 is MNHEY, CDR2 SMNVEV, per germline (reference sequence). CDR3 bases: TGTGCCACCGCGGGGGCGCGGGGCTACACCTTC. This sequence encodes CATAGARGYTF.

The CDR3 sequence is CASSQGGTSGVGEQYF. CDR3 bases: TGCGCCAGCAGCCAAGGGGGGACTAGCGGTGTGGGCGAGCAGTACTTC. V is TRBV4-1 and J is TRBJ2-7; TRBD2 agrees at 11 bases. Trimming cost V 1 base and J 6 bases; bases outside gene matches: 8. Germline CDR1 is MGHRA and CDR2 is YSYEKL. The CDR3 sequence is 16 residues long.

This clone was seen only once. The gene calls are TRBV10-1 and TRBJ2-2; perhaps TRBD1 as D (6 bases). CDR1 and CDR2 from the germline V gene are WNHNN and SYGVQD (reference sequence). The V end was cut by 2 bases, the J end by 2 bases, with 18 bases between. CDR3 length: 18 residues. The CDR3 sequence: CASSERTGTPINTGELFF. The CDR3 DNA follows: TGCGCCAGCAGTGAGCGAACCGGGACACCGATTAACACCGGGGAGCTGTTTTTT.

This clone was observed once. V gene TRBV2 combines with J gene TRBJ2-7; D gene unclear. Germline CDR1 and CDR2: SNHLY and FYNNEI. CDR3 length: 11 residues. V was cut by 6 bases and J by 0 bases, with 3 bases left in between. As DNA, the CDR3 is TGTGCCAGCAGCAACTCCTACGAGCAGTACTTC. Translating it yields CASSNSYEQYF.

This rearrangement joins TRBV7-2 to TRBJ1-2; 7 bases align to TRBD1. Germline lookup yields CDR1 SGHTA and CDR2 FQGNSA. This CDR3 has 15 amino acids. Germline trimming cut 0 bases from V and 6 bases from J; bases unmatched to any gene: 7. The CDR3 is CASSLAGWDSNGYTF. CDR3 DNA: TGTGCCAGCAGCTTAGCTGGATGGGACAGCAATGGCTACACCTTC. The full variable domain, rest sourced from reference TRBV7-2 and TRBJ1-2, is GAGVSQSPSNKVTEKGKDVELRCDPISGHTALYWYRQSLGQGLEFLIYFQGNSAPDKSGLPSDRFSAERTGGSVSTLTIQRTQQEDSAVYLCASSLAGWDSNGYTFGSGTRLTVV.

This rearrangement joins TRBV27 to TRBJ2-5, with D tentatively TRBD2 (6 bases). V shed 3 bases and J shed 5 bases, with 16 bases lying between them. Germline CDR1 MNHEY, CDR2 SMNVEV (reference sequence). This CDR3 region has 15 residues. CDR3 protein: CASSFGSGGRETQYF. The DNA of the CDR3 is TGTGCCAGCAGTTTTGGTAGCGGTGGTAGGGAGACCCAGTACTTC.

The J gene is TRBJ1-1, the V gene TRBV11-2; possible D gene TRBD1, 5 bases. Germline CDR1 reads SGHAT; CDR2 reads FQNNGV. CDR3 size: 13 residues. Trimming cost V 6 bases and J 4 bases, with 12 bases left between them. CDR3 sequence: CASRRRGTTEAFF. For the CDR3, the DNA is TGTGCCAGCAGACGACGGGGGACCACTGAAGCTTTCTTT.

Remarks on this clone: Relative to the germline gene, one junction end is altered; a read error may explain this. The chain is built from TRBV7-9 and TRBJ2-5, with 10 bases identical to TRBD2. Germline V gene sequence: CDR1 SEHNR, CDR2 FQNEAQ (reference sequence). The length of the CDR3 is 12 residues. In DNA form, the CDR3 reads TGTGCCAGCAGCGGGGGGCGGACTAGCGGTGACTTC. Translation: CASSGGRTSGDF.

The chain employs TRBV6-2 or TRBV6-3 and TRBJ2-5; 13 bases fit TRBD2. The CDR3 has 18 residues. The germline CDR1 and CDR2 sequences are MNHEY and SVGEGT. V lost 2 bases and J lost 1; bases outside the gene matches: 7. The CDR3 spells CASSYPPGLAGTQETQYF. CDR3 nucleotides: TGTGCCAGCAGTTACCCTCCGGGACTAGCGGGAACCCAAGAGACCCAGTACTTC.

V and J are TRBV30 and TRBJ1-2, with D possibly matching TRBD1 (5 bases). CDR3 length equals 13 residues. V lost 2 bases and J lost 7, with 14 bases in between. Germline V gene lookup returns CDR1 GTSNPN and CDR2 SVGIG (reference sequence). The CDR3 nucleotides are TGTGCCTGGAGTCCCGGGCAGGGCTCTGGCTACACCTTC. This translates into CAWSPGQGSGYTF.

J is TRBJ1-5 and V is TRBV28, with D possibly being TRBD1 (6 bases). V was clipped by 5 bases and J by 4 bases, with 18 bases between them. This CDR3 region has 16 residues. From germline, CDR1 is MDHEN and CDR2 SYDVKM. The CDR3, as DNA: TGTGCCAGCAGTCCCGCCACTCGGACAGTAAATCAGCCCCAGCATTTT. As protein: CASSPATRTVNQPQHF. Full variable domain (outside the CDR3, taken from reference TRBV28 and TRBJ1-5): DVKVTQSSRYLVKRTGEKVFLECVQDMDHENMFWYRQDPGLGLRLIYFSYDVKMKEKGDIPEGYSVSREKKERFSLILESASTNQTSMYLCASSPATRTVNQPQHFGDGTRLSIL.

This chain links TRBV6-5 with TRBJ1-4; D gene unclear. The length of the CDR3 is 15 residues. Looked up from germline, CDR1 is MNHEY and CDR2 is SVGAGI. V was trimmed by 2 bases and J by 4 bases, leaving 11 bases between them. The CDR3 sequence: CASSYGSGFNEKLFF. The CDR3 region has the DNA TGTGCCAGCAGTTACGGGTCAGGTTTTAATGAAAAACTGTTTTTT.

This clone was observed a single time. V and J are TRBV3-1 (or the pseudogene TRBV3-2) and TRBJ1-3; TRBD1 agrees at 8 bases. CDR1 is LGHDT, CDR2 YNNKEL, per germline (reference sequence). CDR3 length: 16 residues. Germline trimming cut 4 bases from V and 0 bases from J; bases unmatched to any gene: 5. Here the CDR3 reads CASSPRTGNSGNTIYF. The CDR3, as DNA: TGTGCCAGCAGCCCCCGGACAGGGAACTCTGGAAACACCATATATTTT.

The gene calls are TRBV6-1 and TRBJ1-6, with D uncertain. From germline, CDR1 is MNHNS and CDR2 SASEGT. There are 13 residues in the CDR3. The V end lost 1 base, the J end lost 8 bases, and 6 bases lay between the germline ends. This chain's CDR3 is CASSEVRDSPLHF. Here the CDR3 DNA reads TGTGCCAGCAGTGAAGTGAGAGATTCACCCCTCCACTTT.

This CDR3 reads CASSLWTGISYGYTF. CDR3 coding DNA: TGTGCCAGCAGCTTGTGGACGGGGATATCCTATGGCTACACCTTC. The chain couples TRBV7-9 to TRBJ1-2; D gene ambiguous. The V end lost 3 bases, the J end lost 4 bases, and 15 bases lay between the germline ends. This CDR3 has 15 residues. CDR1 and CDR2 from the germline V gene are SEHNR and FQNEAQ (reference sequence). The full variable domain, completed using reference TRBV7-9 and TRBJ1-2, is DTGVSQNPRHKITKRGQNVTFRCDPISEHNRLYWYRQTLGQGPEFLTYFQNEAQLEKSRLLSDRFSAERPKGSFSTLEIQRTEQGDSAMYLCASSLWTGISYGYTFGSGTRLTVV.

The V call is TRBV6-5, the J call TRBJ1-6; 8 bases are shared with TRBD1. Germline CDR1 reads MNHEY; CDR2 reads SVGAGI. The J segment lost 9 bases and the V segment lost 5 bases, leaving 6 bases of the junction unmatched. CDR3 size: 14 residues. CDR3 coding DNA: TGTGCCAGCAGTAGAGACAGGGGTAGTTCACCCCTCCACTTT. Protein sequence: CASSRDRGSSPLHF.

The CDR3 DNA sequence: TGTGCCATCAGTGAGTCCAACCCCAGACTCATGAACACCGGGGAGCTGTTTTTT. As protein: CAISESNPRLMNTGELFF. The genes are TRBV10-3 and TRBJ2-2; D not certain. The V and J ends lost 0 bases and 1 base respectively, with 15 bases between them. Germline values: CDR1 ENHRY, CDR2 SYGVKD. The CDR3 consists of 18 residues.

The V and J genes are TRBV7-9 and TRBJ2-3, with a tentative D call TRBD2 (5 bases). The CDR3 loop spans 19 amino acids. CDR1 SEHNR and CDR2 FQNEAQ come from the germline V gene (reference sequence). V was shortened by 6 bases and J by 3 bases, with 28 bases between the two germline ends. The CDR3 sequence: CASREAAALRGRGTDTQYF. The DNA for the CDR3 is TGTGCCAGCAGAGAAGCAGCTGCCCTGAGAGGTCGGGGTACAGATACGCAGTATTTT.

The chain couples TRBV9 to TRBJ2-2, with D maybe TRBD2 (6 bases). This CDR3 comprises 14 residues. CDR1 and CDR2 (germline): SGDLS, YYNGEE. With 3 bases removed from V and 6 bases from J, the gap between germline ends came to 12 bases. The CDR3 loop is CASSDHPSAGELFF. CDR3 bases: TGTGCCAGCAGCGACCACCCTAGCGCCGGGGAGCTGTTTTTT.

This clone was observed a single time. CDR3 region: CAWSSGSGYTF. CDR3 bases: TGTGCCTGGAGTTCGGGGTCTGGCTACACCTTC. The chain is built from TRBV30 and TRBJ1-2; D gene ambiguous. The CDR3 extends over 11 amino acids. The germline V gene encodes CDR1 GTSNPN and CDR2 SVGIG (reference sequence). Trimming took 2 bases from V and 7 from J, leaving 8 bases between them.

This sequence joins TRBV10-3 and TRBJ1-1; D gene ambiguous. Trimming removed 2 bases at V and 6 bases at J, with 7 bases between. This CDR3 has 12 residues. The V gene's germline CDR1 is ENHRY and CDR2 SYGVKD. The CDR3 protein is CAISEARAEAFF. In DNA form, the CDR3 reads TGTGCCATCAGTGAGGCTCGGGCTGAAGCTTTCTTT.

This sequence joins TRBV11-2 and TRBJ2-5, with a weak D call TRBD1 (6 bases). The germline V gene encodes CDR1 SGHAT and CDR2 FQNNGV. The CDR3 covers 19 residues. Trimming removed 2 bases at V and 4 bases at J, with 26 bases between. The CDR3 sequence: CASSLPSGAGDPTGETQYF. The DNA for the CDR3 is TGTGCCAGCAGCTTACCATCCGGGGCAGGGGATCCCACAGGAGAGACCCAGTACTTC.

This rearrangement joins TRBV6-2 or TRBV6-3 to TRBJ2-1; TRBD1 is a possible D gene (5 bases). The CDR3 sequence is 12 residues long. CDR1 and CDR2 (germline): MNHEY, SVGEGT. V was cut by 5 bases and J by 8 bases, with 10 bases left in between. This CDR3 is CASSPVQDEQFF. The CDR3 nucleotides read TGTGCCAGCAGTCCGGTACAGGATGAGCAGTTCTTC.

Points on this clone: The identical CDR3 is also encoded by other nucleotide sequences in the sample. The chain carries TRBV5-1 and TRBJ2-7; no definite D call. Germline V gives CDR1 SGHRS, CDR2 YFSETQ. Trimming left V 1 base short and J 1 base short, with 3 bases between. This CDR3 spans 12 amino acids. The CDR3 nucleotides are TGCGCCAGCAGCTTGTCGTCCTACGAGCAGTACTTC. Protein product: CASSLSSYEQYF.

V and J are TRBV29-1 and TRBJ1-2, with D unresolved. The CDR3 runs to 13 residues. The V and J ends lost 1 base and 5 bases respectively, with 11 bases between them. CDR1 is SQVTM and CDR2 is ANQGSEA in the germline V gene. The CDR3 protein is CSVEARTEYGYTF. The CDR3 DNA reads TGCAGCGTTGAAGCGCGCACTGAGTATGGCTACACCTTC.

The chain carries TRBV27 and TRBJ1-2; 12 bases match TRBD1. V dropped 4 bases and J dropped 8; count of bases not matched to a gene: 11. The CDR3 has 16 amino acids. Germline V gene sequence: CDR1 MNHEY, CDR2 SMNVEV (reference sequence). CDR3 sequence reads: CASSYNPGQGAWGYTF. The CDR3 DNA reads TGTGCCAGCAGTTACAACCCGGGACAGGGGGCTTGGGGCTACACCTTC.

The chain links TRBV18 to TRBJ2-2, with 10 bases identical to TRBD2. The CDR3 spans 15 residues. After removal of 6 bases from V and 2 bases from J, the junction contained 3 bases not matched to a gene. Per germline, CDR1 KGHSH and CDR2 LQKENI. CDR3 DNA: TGTGCCAGCTCGCGGACTAGCGGAAACACCGGGGAGCTGTTTTTT. This gives the protein CASSRTSGNTGELFF.

V gene TRBV7-9 combines with J gene TRBJ1-1, with TRBD1 identical over 10 bases. The ends lost 4 bases at V and 0 bases at J; junction bases unmatched: 8. Germline assignment: CDR1 SEHNR and CDR2 FQNEAQ (reference sequence). This CDR3 has 17 residues. The CDR3 region has the DNA TGTGCCAGCAGCTCGCCGGACAGGGGGGGAATGAACACTGAAGCTTTCTTT. Its translation: CASSSPDRGGMNTEAFF.

This chain uses TRBV28 with TRBJ1-5; TRBD1 agrees at 7 bases. V lost 2 bases to trimming and J lost 7 bases; unmatched junction nucleotides: 11. This CDR3 comprises 16 residues. The germline V gene has CDR1 MDHEN and CDR2 SYDVKM. The CDR3 region has the DNA TGTGCCAGCAGTTTAGGTGGTAGGGCAGGGGGACAGCCCCAGCATTTT. The encoded protein is CASSLGGRAGGQPQHF.

The rearrangement joins TRBV10-3 to TRBJ2-3; 9 nucleotides match TRBD2. The CDR3 is made up of 14 amino acids. Germline CDR1 reads ENHRY; CDR2 reads SYGVKD. Trimming took 10 bases from V and 1 from J; bases not matched to a gene: 6. CDR3 sequence reads: CATRLAVGTDTQYF. In DNA, the CDR3 is TGTGCCACCCGACTAGCGGTGGGCACAGATACGCAGTATTTT.

The rearrangement joins TRBV7-6 to TRBJ2-7; 9 nucleotides agree with TRBD1. With V trimmed by 5 bases and J by 4 bases, 18 bases remained unmatched. The CDR3 is 18 residues long. The germline CDR1 and CDR2 sequences are SGHVS and FNYEAQ. Written as DNA, the CDR3 is TGTGCCAGCAGCACAACGGATTCCCGGACAGGGGACGTTTACGAGCAGTACTTC. It encodes CASSTTDSRTGDVYEQYF.